This TCR beta chain was documented in a study of blood T cell repertoires in COVID-19. Trimming removed 1 base from V and 6 bases from J, with 12 bases in between. Germline loops: CDR1 MGHRA, CDR2 YSYEKL. The CDR3 contains 14 residues. The table came from immunoSEQ multiplex PCR; TCRdb's copy has only in-frame clones and leaves some out. The sample includes about 180,000 clones, roughly 88% of them seen just once. The sequencing input was peripheral blood. The rearrangement joins TRBV4-1 to TRBJ1-1, with D possibly being TRBD1 (5 bases). The receptor was isolated from a woman in her thirties with acute or convalescent COVID-19. The CDR3 reads CASSQAGGISEAFF. As DNA, the CDR3 is TGCGCCAGCAGCCAAGCGGGGGGTATCTCTGAAGCTTTCTTT.